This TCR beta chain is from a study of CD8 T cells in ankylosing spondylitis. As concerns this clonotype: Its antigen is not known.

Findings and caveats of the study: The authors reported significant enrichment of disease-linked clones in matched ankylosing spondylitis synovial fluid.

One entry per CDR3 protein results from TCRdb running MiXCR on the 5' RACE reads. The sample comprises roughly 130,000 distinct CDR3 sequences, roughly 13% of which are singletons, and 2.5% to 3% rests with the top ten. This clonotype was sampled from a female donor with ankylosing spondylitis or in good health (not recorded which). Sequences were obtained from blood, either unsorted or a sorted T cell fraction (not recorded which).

Written as DNA, the CDR3 is TGTGCCAGCAGTTCCGACAGGGGTTCCTACGAGCAGTACTTC. Protein sequence: CASSSDRGSYEQYF. V gene TRBV27 combines with J gene TRBJ2-7, with 8 bases aligning to TRBD1. With 4 bases clipped from V and 1 base from J, the junction kept 3 bases outside the gene matches. Germline V gene lookup returns CDR1 MNHEY and CDR2 SMNVEV (reference sequence). This CDR3 comprises 14 residues.